Included here is one T cell receptor (beta chain) sequence, with context. V was pared by 7 bases and J by 5 bases, with 9 bases of the junction left unmatched. The CDR3 consists of 14 residues. Germline CDR1 reads MNHEY; CDR2 reads SVGAGI. These data originate in a study of T cell repertoires in ileal Crohn's disease. Study summary: All patients had surgery for stricturing (about 61%) or penetrating (approximately 39%) disease.

Here immunoSEQ multiplex PCR was the method, and the copy in TCRdb shows in-frame clones only, minus some. The sample yields roughly 4,400 clones, approximately 72% seen once. The specimen sequenced was ileal tissue. The rearrangement links TRBV6-5 to TRBJ1-2; 8 bases are shared with TRBD1. The receptor's source is an adult with Crohn's disease. The CDR3 DNA reads as TGTGCCAGCACCATGGACAGGGACGGGTATGGCTACACCTTC. Protein sequence: CASTMDRDGYGYTF.